The subject of this entry is one TCR beta chain. Its antigen is unknown. Base qualities were left out, and no much larger clone turns up one base away. TCRbeta CDR3 regions were amplified from genomic DNA using the immunoSEQ Assay, a bias-controlled multiplex PCR. On the authors' methods: Nucleated cell counts per sample were estimated from amplification of reference gene primers within the assay. Sequence reads were collapsed and filtered to measure the absolute abundance of every unique TCRbeta CDR3 rearrangement. For each sample, productive Simpson clonality was calculated by taking the square root of Simpson's diversity index across productive rearrangements. TCRdb took over this immuneACCESS table, retaining in-frame rearrangements with V and J assigned. Such tables are incomplete; in checked studies, under half of the missing clones stem from an unresolved V gene, and the remainder is unexplained. From that table come the V and J calls and clone size; the DNA was used to work out D and trimming. Counted in this sample were 300,000 or so clones; about 83% of them appeared once. Of the sample, around 1.7% is held by the ten largest clones.

These data are taken from a study of blood T cell repertoires in COVID-19 (dated by TCRdb to about 2020). Study-wide context: Samples covering the acute and convalescent phases of COVID-19 were provided by collaborators in the United States, Italy and Spain. The prospective study material was composed of cDNA or gDNA derived from T cells, B-cell-depleted T cells, or PBMCs. The samples were drawn from two sources: the first 160 participants of the ongoing ImmuneRACE study, and 1,200 or so subjects contributed by 6 global collaborators. The repertoires were released in a freely available public database meant as a resource for research on the immune response to SARS-CoV-2. Where available, HLA class I and class II types were taken from metadata supplied by the sample provider and were not determined by assay-based typing. A de-identified subject ID, COVID-19 status, age in years and sex were almost always included in the sample metadata. The dataset comprised deeply sampled blood TCRbeta repertoires from subjects exposed to, actively infected with, or recovered from COVID-19.

The collaborating institutions used their own protocols to collect whole blood in K2EDTA tubes. For TCRbeta analysis, collaborator samples were shipped as frozen whole blood, as isolated PBMCs, or as DNA extracted from either sample type. On the study overall, not on this receptor specifically: The quantity of clinical and demographic metadata differed by source and by participant and was supplied without curation.

Counted from cysteine to phenylalanine, this CDR3 has 12 amino acids. Only CDR3 DNA remains: 36 bases, in frame from the first base. The junction shows trimming of 6 bases on V and 5 bases on J, and the gene matches do not reach 5 bases of it. For CDR1 and CDR2, the germline V gene lists SQVTM and ANQGSEA. The sequence was collected from a woman aged 50 to 60 with acute or convalescent COVID-19. The rearranged segments are TRBV29-1 and TRBJ2-5; 8 middle bases align to TRBD2. Material for sequencing was peripheral blood. The DNA sequence is TGCAGCGTGAGACTAGCGCTGGAGACCCAGTACTTC. Translation gives CSVRLALETQYF. The full variable domain, with segments outside the CDR3 supplied by the reference TRBV29-1 and TRBJ2-5 proteins, appears as SAVISQKPSRDICQRGTSLTIQCQVDSQVTMMFWYRQQPGQSLTLIATANQGSEATYESGFVIDKFPISRPNLTFSTLTVSNMSPEDSSIYLCSVRLALETQYFGPGTRLLVL.